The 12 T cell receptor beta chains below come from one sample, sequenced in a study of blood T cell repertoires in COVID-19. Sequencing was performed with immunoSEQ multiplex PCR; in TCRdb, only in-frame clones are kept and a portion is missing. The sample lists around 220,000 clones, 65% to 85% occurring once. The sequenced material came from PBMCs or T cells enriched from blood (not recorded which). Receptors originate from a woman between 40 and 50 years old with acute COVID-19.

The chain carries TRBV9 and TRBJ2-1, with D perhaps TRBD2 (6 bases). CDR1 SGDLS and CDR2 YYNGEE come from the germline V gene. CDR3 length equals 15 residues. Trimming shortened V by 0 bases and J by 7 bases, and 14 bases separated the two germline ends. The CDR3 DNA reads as TGTGCCAGCAGCGTAGAGTTAGCGGATAGAAATGAGCAGTTCTTC. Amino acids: CASSVELADRNEQFF.

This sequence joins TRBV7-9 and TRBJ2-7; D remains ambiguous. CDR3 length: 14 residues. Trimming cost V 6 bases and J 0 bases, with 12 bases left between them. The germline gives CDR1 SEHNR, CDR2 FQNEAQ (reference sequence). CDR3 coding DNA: TGTGCCAGCAGGATGGTTAGTAGCTCCTACGAGCAGTACTTC. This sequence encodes CASRMVSSSYEQYF. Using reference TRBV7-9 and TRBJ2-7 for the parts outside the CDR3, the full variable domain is DTGVSQNPRHKITKRGQNVTFRCDPISEHNRLYWYRQTLGQGPEFLTYFQNEAQLEKSRLLSDRFSAERPKGSFSTLEIQRTEQGDSAMYLCASRMVSSSYEQYFGPGTRLTVT.

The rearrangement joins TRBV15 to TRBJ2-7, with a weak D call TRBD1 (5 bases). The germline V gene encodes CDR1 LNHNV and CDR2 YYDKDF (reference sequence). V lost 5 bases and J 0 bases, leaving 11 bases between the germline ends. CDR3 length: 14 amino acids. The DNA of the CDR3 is TGTGCCACCAGCGCACGACAGTACTCCTACGAGCAGTACTTC. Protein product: CATSARQYSYEQYF.

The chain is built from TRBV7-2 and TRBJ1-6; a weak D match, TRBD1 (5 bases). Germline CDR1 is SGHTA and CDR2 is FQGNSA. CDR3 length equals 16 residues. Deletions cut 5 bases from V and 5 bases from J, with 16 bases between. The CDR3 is CASSLWDGGDNSPLHF. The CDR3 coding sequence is TGTGCCAGCAGCCTCTGGGACGGAGGGGATAATTCACCCCTCCACTTT.

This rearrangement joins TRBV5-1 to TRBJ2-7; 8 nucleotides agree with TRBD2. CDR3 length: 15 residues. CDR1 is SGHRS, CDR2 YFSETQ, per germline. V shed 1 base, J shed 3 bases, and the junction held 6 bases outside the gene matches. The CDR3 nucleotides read TGCGCCAGCAGCTTGAGAGGGGGACTAGACTACGAGCAGTACTTC. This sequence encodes CASSLRGGLDYEQYF.

This CDR3 is CAWSAGLTGNTIYF. In DNA, the CDR3 is TGTGCCTGGAGTGCGGGTCTTACTGGAAACACCATATATTTT. This chain connects TRBV30 to TRBJ1-3; no clear D. The CDR3 extends over 14 amino acids. Trimming took off 1 base at V and 2 bases at J, with 9 bases between the two ends. Germline CDR1 GTSNPN, CDR2 SVGIG (reference sequence).

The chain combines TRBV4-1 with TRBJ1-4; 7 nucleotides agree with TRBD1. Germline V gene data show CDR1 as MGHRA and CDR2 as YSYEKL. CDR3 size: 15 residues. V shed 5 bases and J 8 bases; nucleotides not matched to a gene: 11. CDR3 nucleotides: TGCGCCAGCAGCTTCCGACAGGGTGAAGGAGAAAAACTGTTTTTT. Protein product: CASSFRQGEGEKLFF.

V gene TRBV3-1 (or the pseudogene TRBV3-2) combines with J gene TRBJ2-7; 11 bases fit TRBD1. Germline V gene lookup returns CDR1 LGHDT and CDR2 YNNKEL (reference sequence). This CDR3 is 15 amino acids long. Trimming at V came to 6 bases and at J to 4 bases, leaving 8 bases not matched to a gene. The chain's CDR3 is CASRLTGTGGYEQYF. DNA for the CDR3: TGTGCCAGCAGGCTCACCGGGACAGGGGGGTACGAGCAGTACTTC.

This CDR3 reads CASSYSPGLAGMEQYF. CDR3 DNA sequence: TGCGCCAGCAGTTACTCTCCCGGACTAGCGGGAATGGAGCAGTACTTC. This chain links TRBV5-1 with TRBJ2-7; 12 nucleotides align to TRBD2. The CDR3 extends over 16 amino acids. Germline V gives CDR1 SGHRS, CDR2 YFSETQ. V lost 5 bases to trimming and J lost 7 bases; unmatched junction nucleotides: 13.

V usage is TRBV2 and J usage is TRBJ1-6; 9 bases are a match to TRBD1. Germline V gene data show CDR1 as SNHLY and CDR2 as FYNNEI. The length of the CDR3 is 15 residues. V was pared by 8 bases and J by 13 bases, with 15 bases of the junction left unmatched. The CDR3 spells CASGEGQGLVLPLHF. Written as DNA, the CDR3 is TGTGCCAGCGGGGAGGGACAGGGCTTGGTTCTTCCCCTCCACTTT.

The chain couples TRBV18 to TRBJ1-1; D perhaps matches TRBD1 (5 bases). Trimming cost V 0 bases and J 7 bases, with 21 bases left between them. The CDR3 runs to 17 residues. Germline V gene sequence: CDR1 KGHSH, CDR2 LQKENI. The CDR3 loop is CASSPPGQDRGRGEAFF. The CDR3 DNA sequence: TGTGCCAGCTCACCACCGGGGCAGGACCGTGGGAGGGGTGAAGCTTTCTTT.

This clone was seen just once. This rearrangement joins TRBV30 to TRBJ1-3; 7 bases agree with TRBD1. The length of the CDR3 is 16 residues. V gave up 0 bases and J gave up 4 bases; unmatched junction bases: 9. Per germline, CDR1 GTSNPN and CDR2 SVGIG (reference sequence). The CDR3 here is CAWSVVTGSRGNTIYF. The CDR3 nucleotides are TGTGCCTGGAGTGTTGTGACAGGGAGCCGCGGAAACACCATATATTTT.